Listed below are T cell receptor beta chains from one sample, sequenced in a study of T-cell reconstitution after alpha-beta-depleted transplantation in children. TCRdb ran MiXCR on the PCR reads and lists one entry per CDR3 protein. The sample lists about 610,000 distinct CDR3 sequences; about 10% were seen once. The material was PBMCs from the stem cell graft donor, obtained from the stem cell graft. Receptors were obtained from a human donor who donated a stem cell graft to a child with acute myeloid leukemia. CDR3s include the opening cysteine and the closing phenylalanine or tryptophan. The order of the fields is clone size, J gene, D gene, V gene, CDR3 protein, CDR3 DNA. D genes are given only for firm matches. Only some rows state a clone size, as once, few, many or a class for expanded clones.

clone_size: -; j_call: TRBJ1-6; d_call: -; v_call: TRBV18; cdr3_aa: CASSPEGQGNSPLHF; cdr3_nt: TGTGCCAGCTCACCAGAGGGGCAGGGGAATTCACCCCTCCACTTT
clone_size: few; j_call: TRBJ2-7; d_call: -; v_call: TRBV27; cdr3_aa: CASARGGGLPYEQYF; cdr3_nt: TGTGCCAGCGCCCGGGGAGGGGGTCTTCCCTACGAGCAGTACTTC
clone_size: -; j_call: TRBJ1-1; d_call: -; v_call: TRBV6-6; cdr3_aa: CASSLPSDTEAFF; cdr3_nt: TGTGCCAGCAGCCTCCCTTCTGACACTGAAGCTTTCTTT
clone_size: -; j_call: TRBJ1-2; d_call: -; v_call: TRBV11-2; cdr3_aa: CASSRASYGYTF; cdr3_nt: TGTGCCAGCAGCCGGGCATCCTATGGCTACACCTTC
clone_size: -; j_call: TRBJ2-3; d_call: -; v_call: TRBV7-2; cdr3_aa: CASSLLGGPSTDTKYF; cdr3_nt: TGTGCCAGCAGCTTACTAGGCGGCCCTAGCACAGATACGAAGTATTTT
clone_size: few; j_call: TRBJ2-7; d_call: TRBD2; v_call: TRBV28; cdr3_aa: CASSLSAREGQKRNYEQYF; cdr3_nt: TGTGCCAGCAGTTTATCTGCGCGGGAGGGCCAAAAAAGGAACTACGAGCAGTACTTC
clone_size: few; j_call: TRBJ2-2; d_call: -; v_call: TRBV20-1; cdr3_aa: CSARDLVGRASNTGELFF; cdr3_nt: TGCAGTGCTAGAGATCTAGTTGGCAGGGCCTCGAACACCGGGGAGCTGTTTTTT
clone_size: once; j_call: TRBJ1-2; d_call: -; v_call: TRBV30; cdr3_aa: CAWMIDRNYGYTF; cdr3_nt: TGTGCCTGGATGATTGACAGGAACTATGGCTACACCTTC
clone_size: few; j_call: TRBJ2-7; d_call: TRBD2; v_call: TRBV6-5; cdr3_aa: CASRTTTSGRQSSYEQYF; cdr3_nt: TGTGCCAGCAGAACTACGACTAGCGGGAGGCAATCCTCCTACGAGCAGTACTTC
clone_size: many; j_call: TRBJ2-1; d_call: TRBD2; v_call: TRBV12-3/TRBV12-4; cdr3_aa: CASSRLAGANNEQFF; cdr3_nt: TGTGCCAGCAGTCGACTAGCGGGGGCCAACAATGAGCAGTTCTTC
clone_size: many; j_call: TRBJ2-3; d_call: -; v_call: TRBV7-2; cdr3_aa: CASSLAGTSTDTQYF; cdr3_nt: TGTGCCAGCAGCTTAGCCGGGACGTCCACAGATACGCAGTATTTT
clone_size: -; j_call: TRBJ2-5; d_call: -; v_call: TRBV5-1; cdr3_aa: CASSLHWVAGETQYF; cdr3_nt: TGCGCCAGCAGCTTGCATTGGGTTGCGGGGGAGACCCAGTACTTC
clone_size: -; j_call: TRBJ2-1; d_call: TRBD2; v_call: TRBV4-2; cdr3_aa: CASSQFSGRTYNEQFF; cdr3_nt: TGTGCCAGCAGCCAATTTAGCGGGAGGACCTACAATGAGCAGTTCTTC
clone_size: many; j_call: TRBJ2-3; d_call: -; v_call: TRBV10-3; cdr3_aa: CAIRSTDTQYF; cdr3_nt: TGTGCCATCAGGAGCACAGATACGCAGTATTTT
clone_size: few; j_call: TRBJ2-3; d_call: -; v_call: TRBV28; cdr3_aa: CASSFGQGGADTQYF; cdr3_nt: TGTGCCAGCAGTTTTGGGCAGGGTGGCGCAGATACGCAGTATTTT
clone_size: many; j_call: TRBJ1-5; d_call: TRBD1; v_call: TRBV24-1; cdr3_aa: CATSDPTGPEQPQHF; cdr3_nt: TGTGCCACCAGTGATCCGACAGGGCCGGAACAGCCCCAGCATTTT
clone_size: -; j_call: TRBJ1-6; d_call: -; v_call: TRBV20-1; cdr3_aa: CSARDQGMRVDSPLHF; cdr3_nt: TGCAGTGCTAGAGACCAGGGCATGCGGGTTGATTCACCCCTCCACTTT
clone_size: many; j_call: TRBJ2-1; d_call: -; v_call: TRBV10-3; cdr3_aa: CAISDHTEPYNEQFF; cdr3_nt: TGTGCCATCAGTGATCACACTGAACCCTACAATGAGCAGTTCTTC
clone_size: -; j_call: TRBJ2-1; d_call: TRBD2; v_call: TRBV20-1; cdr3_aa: CSARARYRLAGYNEQFF; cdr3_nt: TGCAGTGCTAGAGCCAGATACAGACTAGCGGGATACAATGAGCAGTTCTTC
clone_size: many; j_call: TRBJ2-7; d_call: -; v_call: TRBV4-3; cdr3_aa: CASSQDLTVPTYEQYF; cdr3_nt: TGCGCCAGCAGCCAAGATCTCACTGTTCCCACCTACGAGCAGTACTTC
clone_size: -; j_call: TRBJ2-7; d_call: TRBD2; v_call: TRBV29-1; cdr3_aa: CSVRGLAGGSSYEQYF; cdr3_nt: TGCAGCGTGAGGGGACTAGCGGGAGGTTCTTCCTACGAGCAGTACTTC
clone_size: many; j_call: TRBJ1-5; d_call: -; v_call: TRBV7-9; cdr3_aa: CASMDSYSNQPQHF; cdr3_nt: TGTGCCAGCATGGACAGTTATAGCAATCAGCCCCAGCATTTT
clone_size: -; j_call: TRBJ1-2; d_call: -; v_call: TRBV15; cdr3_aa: CATSLPSKGLGYTF; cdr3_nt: TGTGCCACCAGTTTACCGAGTAAGGGGCTGGGCTACACCTTC
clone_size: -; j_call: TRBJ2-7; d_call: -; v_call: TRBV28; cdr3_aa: CASRDLGYEQYF; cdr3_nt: TGTGCCAGCAGGGATCTAGGCTACGAGCAGTACTTC
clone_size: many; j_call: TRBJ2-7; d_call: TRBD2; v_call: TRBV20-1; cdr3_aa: CSARLAASYEQYF; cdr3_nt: TGCAGTGCCCGACTAGCGGCCTCCTACGAGCAGTACTTC
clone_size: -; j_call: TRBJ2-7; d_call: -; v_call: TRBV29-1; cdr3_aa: CSVEDRLYEQYF; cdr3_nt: TGCAGCGTTGAAGATCGACTGTACGAGCAGTACTTC
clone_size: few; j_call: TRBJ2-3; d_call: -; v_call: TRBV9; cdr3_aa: CASSVDLADTQYF; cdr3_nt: TGTGCCAGCAGCGTAGATCTGGCAGATACGCAGTATTTT
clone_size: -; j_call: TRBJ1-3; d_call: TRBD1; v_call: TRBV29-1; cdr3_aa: CSDRDRGRNTIYF; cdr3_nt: TGCAGCGACAGGGACAGGGGGCGAAACACCATATATTTT
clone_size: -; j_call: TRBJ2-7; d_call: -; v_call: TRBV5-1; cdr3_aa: CASSLASTPNYEQYF; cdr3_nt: TGCGCCAGCAGCTTAGCCAGCACCCCGAACTACGAGCAGTACTTC
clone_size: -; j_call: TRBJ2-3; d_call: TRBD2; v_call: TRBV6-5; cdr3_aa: CASSSRRTSGRDTQYF; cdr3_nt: TGTGCCAGCAGTTCAAGAAGGACTAGCGGGAGAGATACGCAGTATTTT